This T cell receptor (beta chain) was sequenced for a study of blood T cell repertoires in COVID-19. Produced via immunoSEQ multiplex PCR; TCRdb's table is partial and in-frame only. The repertoire holds more than 15,000 clones, around nine tenths seen once, with 11% in the top ten. This CDR3 has 13 amino acids. Unmatched junction bases numbered 3, after V lost 3 bases and J lost 3 bases. Germline V gene data show CDR1 as SGDLS and CDR2 as YYNGEE. This clonotype was sampled from a human donor in a cohort sampled during active COVID-19. The chain employs TRBV9 and TRBJ2-7; the match to TRBD1 covers 7 bases. The source material was peripheral blood. CDR3 sequence reads: CASSEGQFYEQYF. CDR3 nucleotides: TGTGCCAGCAGCGAGGGACAGTTCTACGAGCAGTACTTC.